This T cell receptor beta chain was identified in a study of T cell changes during pregnancy in multiple sclerosis. The germline V gene has CDR1 GTSNPN and CDR2 SVGIG (reference sequence). The CDR3 is 14 residues long. TCRdb's copy holds only in-frame clones and misses some; the assay was immunoSEQ multiplex PCR. The table shows approximately 33,000 clones, with approximately 86% occurring only once. The specimen comprised CD4+ T cells from peripheral blood mononuclear cells, sampled in the first trimester of pregnancy. The clonotype was recovered from a female donor in good health, enrolled as a control in a pregnancy study. The rearrangement uses TRBV30 and TRBJ2-2; a weak D match, TRBD1 (5 bases). DNA for the CDR3: TGTGCTTCAAGGGCAGGGATAAACACCGGGGAGCTGTTTTTT. Its protein product is CASRAGINTGELFF.